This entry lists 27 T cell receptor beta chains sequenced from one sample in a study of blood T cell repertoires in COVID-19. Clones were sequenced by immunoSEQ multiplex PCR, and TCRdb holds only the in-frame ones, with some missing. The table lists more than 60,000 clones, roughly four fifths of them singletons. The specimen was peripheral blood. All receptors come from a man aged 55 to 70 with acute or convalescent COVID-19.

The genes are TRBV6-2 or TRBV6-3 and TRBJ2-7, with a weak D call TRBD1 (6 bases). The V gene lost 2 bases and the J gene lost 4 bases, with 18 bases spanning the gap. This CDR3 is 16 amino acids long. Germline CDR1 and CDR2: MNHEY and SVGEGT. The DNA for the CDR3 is TGTGCCAGCAGTTACCCTAAAGGGGGAGAGCCTTACGAGCAGTACTTC. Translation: CASSYPKGGEPYEQYF.

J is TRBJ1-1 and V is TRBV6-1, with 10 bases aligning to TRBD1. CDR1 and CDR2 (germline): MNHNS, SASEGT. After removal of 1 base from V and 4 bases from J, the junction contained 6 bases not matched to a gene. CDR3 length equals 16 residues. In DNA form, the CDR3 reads TGTGCCAGCAGTGAAGGGGGACAGGGGATCCTCACTGAAGCTTTCTTT. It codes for CASSEGGQGILTEAFF.

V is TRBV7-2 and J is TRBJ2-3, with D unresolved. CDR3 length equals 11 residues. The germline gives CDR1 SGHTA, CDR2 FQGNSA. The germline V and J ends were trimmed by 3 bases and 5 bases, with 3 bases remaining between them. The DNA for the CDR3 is TGTGCCAGCAGCTTTAAAGATACGCAGTATTTT. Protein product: CASSFKDTQYF.

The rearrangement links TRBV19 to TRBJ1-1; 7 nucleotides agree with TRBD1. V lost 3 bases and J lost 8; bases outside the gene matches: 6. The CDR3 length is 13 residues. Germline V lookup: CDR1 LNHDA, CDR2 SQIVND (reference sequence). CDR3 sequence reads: CASSMAGQDEAFF. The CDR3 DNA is TGTGCCAGTAGTATGGCCGGACAGGACGAAGCTTTCTTT.

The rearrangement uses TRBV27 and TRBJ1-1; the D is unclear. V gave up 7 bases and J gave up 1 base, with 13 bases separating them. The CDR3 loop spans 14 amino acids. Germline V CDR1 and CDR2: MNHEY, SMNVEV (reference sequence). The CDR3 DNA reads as TGTGCCAGCAACCCTGGACGGGAGAACACTGAAGCTTTCTTT. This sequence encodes CASNPGRENTEAFF.

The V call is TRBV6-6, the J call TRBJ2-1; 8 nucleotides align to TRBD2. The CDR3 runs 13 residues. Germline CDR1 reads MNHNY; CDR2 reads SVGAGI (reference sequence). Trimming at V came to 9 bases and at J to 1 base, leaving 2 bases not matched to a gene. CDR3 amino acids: CASSGASYNEQFF. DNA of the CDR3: TGTGCCAGTAGCGGGGCTTCCTACAATGAGCAGTTCTTC.

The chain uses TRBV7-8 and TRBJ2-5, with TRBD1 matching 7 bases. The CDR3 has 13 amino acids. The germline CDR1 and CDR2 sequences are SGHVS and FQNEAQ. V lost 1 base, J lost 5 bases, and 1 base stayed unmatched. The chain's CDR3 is CASSLEQGETQYF. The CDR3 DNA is TGTGCCAGCAGCTTAGAACAGGGGGAGACCCAGTACTTC.

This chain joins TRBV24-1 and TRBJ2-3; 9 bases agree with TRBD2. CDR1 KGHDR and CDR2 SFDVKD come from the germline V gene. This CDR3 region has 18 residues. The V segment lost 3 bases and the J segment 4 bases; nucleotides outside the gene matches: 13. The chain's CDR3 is CATSDPSRGGGESDTQYF. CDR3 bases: TGTGCCACCAGTGATCCGAGTCGGGGCGGGGGGGAGTCAGATACGCAGTATTTT.

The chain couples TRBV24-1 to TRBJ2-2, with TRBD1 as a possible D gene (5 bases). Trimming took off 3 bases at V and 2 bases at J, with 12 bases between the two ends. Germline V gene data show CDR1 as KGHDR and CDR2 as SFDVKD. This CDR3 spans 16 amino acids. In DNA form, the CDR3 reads TGTGCCACCAGTGATCGAAGGGGTGGTAACACCGGGGAGCTGTTTTTT. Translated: CATSDRRGGNTGELFF.

DNA for the CDR3: TGCGCCAGCAGGGAAACGGGGGGCGAGACCCAGTACTTC. Protein sequence: CASRETGGETQYF. V and J are TRBV5-1 and TRBJ2-5, with D tentatively TRBD2 (7 bases). V was cut by 5 bases and J by 5 bases, with 13 bases left in between. Germline V gene lookup returns CDR1 SGHRS and CDR2 YFSETQ. The CDR3 is 13 amino acids.

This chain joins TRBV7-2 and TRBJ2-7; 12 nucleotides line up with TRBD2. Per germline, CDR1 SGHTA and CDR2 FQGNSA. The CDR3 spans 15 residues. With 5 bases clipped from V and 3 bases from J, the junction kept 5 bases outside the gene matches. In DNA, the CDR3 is TGTGCCAGCAGCACTACTAGCGGGAGGTTCTACGAGCAGTACTTC. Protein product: CASSTTSGRFYEQYF.

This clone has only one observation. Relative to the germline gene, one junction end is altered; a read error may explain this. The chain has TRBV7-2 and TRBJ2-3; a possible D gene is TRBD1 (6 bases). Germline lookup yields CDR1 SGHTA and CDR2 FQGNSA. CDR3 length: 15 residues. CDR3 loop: CASSLGGVGTDTQYF. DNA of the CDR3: TGTGCGAGCAGCTTAGGGGGAGTGGGCACAGATACGCAGTATTTT.

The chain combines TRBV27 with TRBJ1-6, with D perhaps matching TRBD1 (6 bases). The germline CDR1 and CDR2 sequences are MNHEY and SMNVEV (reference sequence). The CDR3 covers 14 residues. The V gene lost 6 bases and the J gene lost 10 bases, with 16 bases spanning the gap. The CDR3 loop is CASSPRGLGSPLHF. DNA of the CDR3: TGTGCCAGCAGCCCCAGGGGCCTGGGGTCACCCCTCCACTTT.

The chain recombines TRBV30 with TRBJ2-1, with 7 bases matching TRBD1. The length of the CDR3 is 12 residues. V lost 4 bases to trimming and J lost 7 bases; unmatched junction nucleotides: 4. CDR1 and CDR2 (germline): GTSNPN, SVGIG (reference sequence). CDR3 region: CAWTMTGNEQFF. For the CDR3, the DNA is TGTGCCTGGACCATGACAGGGAATGAGCAGTTCTTC.

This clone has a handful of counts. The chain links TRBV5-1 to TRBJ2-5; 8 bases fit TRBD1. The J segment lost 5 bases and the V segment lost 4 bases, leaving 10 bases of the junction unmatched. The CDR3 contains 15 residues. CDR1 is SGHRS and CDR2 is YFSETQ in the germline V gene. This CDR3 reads CASSKGQVSSETQYF. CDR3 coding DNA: TGCGCCAGCAGCAAGGGACAGGTTTCAAGCGAGACCCAGTACTTC.

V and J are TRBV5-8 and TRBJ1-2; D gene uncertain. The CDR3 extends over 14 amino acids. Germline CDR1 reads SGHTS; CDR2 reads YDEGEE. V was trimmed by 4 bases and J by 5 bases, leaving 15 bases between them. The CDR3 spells CASSPEEGQYGYTF. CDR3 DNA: TGTGCCAGCAGCCCCGAAGAGGGTCAATATGGCTACACCTTC.

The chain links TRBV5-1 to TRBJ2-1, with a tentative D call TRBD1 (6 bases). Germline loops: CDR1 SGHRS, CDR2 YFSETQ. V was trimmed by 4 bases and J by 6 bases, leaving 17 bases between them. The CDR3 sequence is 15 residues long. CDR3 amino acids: CASSGAGVPANEQFF. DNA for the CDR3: TGCGCCAGCAGCGGAGCAGGGGTGCCGGCCAATGAGCAGTTCTTC.

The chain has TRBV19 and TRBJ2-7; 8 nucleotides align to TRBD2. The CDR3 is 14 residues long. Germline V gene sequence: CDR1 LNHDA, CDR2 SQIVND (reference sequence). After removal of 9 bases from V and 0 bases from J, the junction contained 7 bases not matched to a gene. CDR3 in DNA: TGTGCCAGCACCCCGGGGACTAGCTCCTACGAGCAGTACTTC. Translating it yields CASTPGTSSYEQYF.

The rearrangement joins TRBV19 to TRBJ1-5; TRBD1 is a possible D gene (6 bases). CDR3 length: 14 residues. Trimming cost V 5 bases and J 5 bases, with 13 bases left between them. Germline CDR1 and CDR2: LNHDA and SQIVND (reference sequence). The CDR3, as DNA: TGTGCCAGTAGTGAAACAGGGTCGGATCAGCCCCAGCATTTT. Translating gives CASSETGSDQPQHF. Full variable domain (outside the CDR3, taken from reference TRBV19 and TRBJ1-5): DGGITQSPKYLFRKEGQNVTLSCEQNLNHDAMYWYRQDPGQGLRLIYYSQIVNDFQKGDIAEGYSVSREKKESFPLTVTSAQKNPTAFYLCASSETGSDQPQHFGDGTRLSIL.

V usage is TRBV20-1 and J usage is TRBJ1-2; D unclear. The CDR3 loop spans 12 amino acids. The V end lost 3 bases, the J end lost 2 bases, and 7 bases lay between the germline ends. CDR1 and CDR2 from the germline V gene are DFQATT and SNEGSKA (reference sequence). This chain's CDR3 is CSASWQNYGYTF. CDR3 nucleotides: TGCAGTGCTAGTTGGCAGAACTATGGCTACACCTTC.

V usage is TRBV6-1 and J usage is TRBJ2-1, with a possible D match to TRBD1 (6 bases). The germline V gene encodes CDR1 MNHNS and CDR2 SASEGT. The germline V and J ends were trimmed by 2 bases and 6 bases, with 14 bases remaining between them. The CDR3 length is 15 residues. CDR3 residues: CASSEFTGPFNEQFF. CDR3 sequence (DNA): TGTGCCAGCAGTGAATTCACAGGGCCATTCAATGAGCAGTTCTTC.

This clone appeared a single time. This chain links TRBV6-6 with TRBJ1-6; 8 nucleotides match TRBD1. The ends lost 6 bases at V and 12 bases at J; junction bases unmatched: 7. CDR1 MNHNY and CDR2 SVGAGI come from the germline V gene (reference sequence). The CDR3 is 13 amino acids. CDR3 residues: CASRPGQGQPLHF. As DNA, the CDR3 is TGTGCCAGCAGACCCGGACAGGGTCAACCCCTCCACTTT.

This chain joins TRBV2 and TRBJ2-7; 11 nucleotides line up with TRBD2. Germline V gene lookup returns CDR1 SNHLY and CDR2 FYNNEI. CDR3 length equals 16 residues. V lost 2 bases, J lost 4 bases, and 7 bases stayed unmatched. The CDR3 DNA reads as TGTGCCAGCAGTGAATCGGTACTAGCGGGGGAGTACGAGCAGTACTTC. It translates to CASSESVLAGEYEQYF.

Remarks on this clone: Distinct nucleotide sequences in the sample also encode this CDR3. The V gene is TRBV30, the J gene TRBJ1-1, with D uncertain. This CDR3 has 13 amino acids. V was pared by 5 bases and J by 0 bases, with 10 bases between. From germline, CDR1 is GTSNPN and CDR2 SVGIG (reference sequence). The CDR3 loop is CAWSTGVNTEAFF. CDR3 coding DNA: TGTGCCTGGTCTACGGGAGTGAACACTGAAGCTTTCTTT.

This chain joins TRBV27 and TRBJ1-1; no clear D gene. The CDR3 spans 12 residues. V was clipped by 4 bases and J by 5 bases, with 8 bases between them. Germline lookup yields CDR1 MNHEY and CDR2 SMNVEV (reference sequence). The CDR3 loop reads CASSSPFTEAFF. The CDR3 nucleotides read TGTGCCAGCAGTTCCCCTTTTACTGAAGCTTTCTTT.

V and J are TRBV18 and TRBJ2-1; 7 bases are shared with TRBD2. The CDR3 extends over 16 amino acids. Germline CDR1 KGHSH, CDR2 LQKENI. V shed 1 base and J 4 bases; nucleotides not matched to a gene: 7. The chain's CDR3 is CASSPRGLVIYNEQFF. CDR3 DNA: TGTGCCAGCTCACCACGCGGACTAGTGATTTACAATGAGCAGTTCTTC.

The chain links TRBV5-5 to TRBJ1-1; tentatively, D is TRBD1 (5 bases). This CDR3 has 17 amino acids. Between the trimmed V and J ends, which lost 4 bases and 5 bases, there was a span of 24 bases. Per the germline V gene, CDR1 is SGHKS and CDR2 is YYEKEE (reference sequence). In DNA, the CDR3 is TGTGCCAGCAGCCCTGGGGACTCCTATCCCGATTTAACTGAAGCTTTCTTT. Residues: CASSPGDSYPDLTEAFF.